This T cell receptor beta chain came from a study of post-analysis software for immune sequencing data. Study-level information: As for disease course, relapsing-remitting, secondary progressive and progressive-relapsing multiple sclerosis were all included. Study results and caveats: Samples prepared in the same batch strongly co-clustered by F measure. Controls significantly exceeded multiple sclerosis patients in normalized Chao1 diversity. Elevated frequency relative to controls characterized about 5 TRBV segments in patients, TRBV5-6, TRBV5-1 and TRBV20-1 among them.

Libraries were made from TCR beta cDNA, and they carried unique molecular identifiers. One entry per CDR3 protein, called by TCRdb with MiXCR from the PCR reads. There are about 460,000 distinct CDR3 sequences in the sample; less than 45% occur only once, and 9% to 14% lies in the top ten. The V gene lost 2 bases and the J gene lost 3 bases, with 11 bases spanning the gap. The CDR3 has 14 amino acids. In germline, CDR1 is SGHTA, CDR2 FQGNSA. Concerning this clonotype itself: Its antigen is unknown.

Sequenced: blood. The chain joins TRBV7-2 to TRBJ2-7; TRBD2 is a possible D gene (5 bases). The receptor was isolated from a girl under 18 with multiple sclerosis. CDR3: CASSLTEGVYEQYF. The CDR3 DNA reads as TGTGCCAGCAGCTTAACAGAGGGAGTCTACGAGCAGTACTTC. Using reference TRBV7-2 and TRBJ2-7 for the parts outside the CDR3, the full variable domain is GAGVSQSPSNKVTEKGKDVELRCDPISGHTALYWYRQSLGQGLEFLIYFQGNSAPDKSGLPSDRFSAERTGGSVSTLTIQRTQQEDSAVYLCASSLTEGVYEQYFGPGTRLTVT.